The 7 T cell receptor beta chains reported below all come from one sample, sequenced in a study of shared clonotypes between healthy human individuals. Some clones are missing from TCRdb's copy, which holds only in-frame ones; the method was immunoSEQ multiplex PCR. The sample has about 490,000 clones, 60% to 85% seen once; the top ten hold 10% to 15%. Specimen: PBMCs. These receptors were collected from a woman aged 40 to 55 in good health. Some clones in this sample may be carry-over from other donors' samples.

The CDR3 loop reads CASSYGLGGLGSEQFF. The CDR3 DNA follows: TGTGCCAGCAGTTACGGACTGGGCGGGTTGGGTAGTGAGCAGTTCTTC. The chain employs TRBV6-6 and TRBJ2-1, with D tentatively TRBD2 (5 bases). This CDR3 is 16 amino acids long. Per germline, CDR1 MNHNY and CDR2 SVGAGI (reference sequence). Trimming cost V 2 bases and J 9 bases, with 20 bases left between them.

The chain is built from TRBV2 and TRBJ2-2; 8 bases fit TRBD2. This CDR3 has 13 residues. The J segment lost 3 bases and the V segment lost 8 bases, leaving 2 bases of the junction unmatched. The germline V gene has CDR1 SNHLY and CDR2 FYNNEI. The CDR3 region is CASEREYTGELFF. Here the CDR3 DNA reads TGTGCCAGCGAGCGGGAGTACACCGGGGAGCTGTTTTTT. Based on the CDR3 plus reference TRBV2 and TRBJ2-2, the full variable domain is EPEVTQTPSHQVTQMGQEVILRCVPISNHLYFYWYRQILGQKVEFLVSFYNNEISEKSEIFDDQFSVERPDGSNFTLKIRSTKLEDSAMYFCASEREYTGELFFGEGSRLTVL.

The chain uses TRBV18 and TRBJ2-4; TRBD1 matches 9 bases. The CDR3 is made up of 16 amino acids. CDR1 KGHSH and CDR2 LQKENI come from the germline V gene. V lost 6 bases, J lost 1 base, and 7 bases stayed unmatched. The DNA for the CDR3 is TGTGCCAGCTCTACCGGGACAGGGAACGCCAAAAACATTCAGTACTTC. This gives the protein CASSTGTGNAKNIQYF. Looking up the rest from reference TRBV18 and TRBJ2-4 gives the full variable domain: NAGVMQNPRHLVRRRGQEARLRCSPMKGHSHVYWYRQLPEEGLKFMVYLQKENIIDESGMPKERFSAEFPKEGPSILRIQQVVRGDSAAYFCASSTGTGNAKNIQYFGAGTRLSVL.

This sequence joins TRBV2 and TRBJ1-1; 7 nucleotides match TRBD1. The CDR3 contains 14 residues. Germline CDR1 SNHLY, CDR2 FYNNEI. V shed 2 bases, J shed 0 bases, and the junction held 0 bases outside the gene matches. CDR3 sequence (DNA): TGTGCCAGCAGTGAACAGGGGGTGAACACTGAAGCTTTCTTT. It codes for CASSEQGVNTEAFF.

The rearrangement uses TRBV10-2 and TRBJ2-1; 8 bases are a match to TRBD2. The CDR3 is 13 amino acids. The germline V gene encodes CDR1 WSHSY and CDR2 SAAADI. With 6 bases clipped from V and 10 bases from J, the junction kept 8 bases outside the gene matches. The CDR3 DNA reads TGCGCCAGCAGACCGGGACTAGTCTACGAGCAGTTCTTC. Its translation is CASRPGLVYEQFF.

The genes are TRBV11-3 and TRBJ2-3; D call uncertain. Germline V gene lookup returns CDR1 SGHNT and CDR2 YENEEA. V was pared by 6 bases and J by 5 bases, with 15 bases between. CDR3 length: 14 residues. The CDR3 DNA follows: TGTGCCAGCAGTCCTGGACGACGATTAGATACGCAGTATTTT. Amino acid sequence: CASSPGRRLDTQYF.

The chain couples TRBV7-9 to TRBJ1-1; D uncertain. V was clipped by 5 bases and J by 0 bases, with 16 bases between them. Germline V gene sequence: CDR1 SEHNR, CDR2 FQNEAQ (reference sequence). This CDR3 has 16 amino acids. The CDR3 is CASSPTGGFMNTEAFF. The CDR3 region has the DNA TGTGCCAGCAGCCCAACTGGAGGGTTTATGAACACTGAAGCTTTCTTT.